The source of this T cell receptor beta chain is a study of TIL therapy for anti-PD-1-resistant metastatic lung cancer. Study-level background: Median patient age was about 50, ranging 38-75 years.

This was the immunoSEQ v3 assay. Survey-level samples got approximately 1.8 million read pairs; deep-level samples got about 4.5-6.5 million. Assay: immunoSEQ multiplex PCR; the TCRdb copy retains only in-frame clones and omits some. The table records about 50,000 clones, less than 75% of them present only once. Trimming removed 1 base at V and 4 bases at J, with 13 bases between. The CDR3 loop spans 15 amino acids. CDR1 and CDR2 (germline): LNHDA, SQIVND (reference sequence). Sample time point: pre-treatment sample, taken before nivolumab and TIL therapy. Most excised metastases sampled were pleural nodules or supraclavicular lymph nodes.

The source is a person aged 25 to 80 with non-small cell lung cancer. The V and J genes are TRBV19 and TRBJ1-2; D gene ambiguous. The source material was tumor tissue, sampled at baseline. The CDR3 spells CASSIVGLGGYGYTF. CDR3 nucleotide sequence: TGTGCCAGTAGTATAGTTGGCCTCGGCGGCTATGGCTACACCTTC.